This note documents a single T cell receptor beta chain sequence. What antigen it recognizes has not been identified. No base quality values were provided; no much bigger clone lies one nucleotide off. This entry is derived from a study of T cell responses to AZD1222 COVID-19 vaccine (dated by TCRdb to the early 2020s). Concerning the study at large: AZD1222 recipients whose second dose came at about 4 weeks and those whose second dose came at about 12 weeks were combined into one group, since spike-specific TCR depth and breadth did not differ between the two schedules. A total of over 230 trial participants underwent TCR sequencing, of whom 200 to 220 had received two doses of AZD1222 and 26 had received two doses of the MenACWY control vaccine. Trial participants were enrolled by age into subgroups of 18-55, 56-69 and 70-plus years, and roughly 160, 29 and 62 TCR-sequenced participants, respectively, were included in these subgroups. The research as a whole found: Spike-specific TCR breadth and depth rose significantly after two AZD1222 doses compared with day 0 and with MenACWY recipients. Participants were mostly white British and included more females than males, and it was suggested by the authors that clonal diversity may have been underestimated. The 56-69-year group was small, and its depth increase did not reach significance, likely because of low power. Because no day 14 peak-response samples were available, the repertoires could be characterized only after the peak T cell response. The vaccine-associated CD4 TCRs covered the entire spike protein, and the dominant responses fell in regions 160-218 and 743-854. Only five or six AZD1222 recipients were SARS-CoV-2 seropositive at baseline, limiting conclusions about previously exposed vaccinees. Reportedly, almost half of the unique spike-specific TCRs recognized epitopes lying outside the regions that are mutated in the B.1.351 and B.1.1.7 variants.

The CDR3 spans 15 residues, from the cysteine through the phenylalanine. Only the CDR3 DNA stays, 45 bases, in frame from base 1. Compared with germline, V lacks 4 bases and J lacks 3 bases; bases without a gene match: 7. Based on the germline V gene (reference sequence), the CDR1 and CDR2 sequences are SGHNT and YYREEE. Sample time point, as interpreted from the label and publication: baseline before first vaccination. The vaccinee samples were drawn from two UK trials, COV001 and COV002, one of which was a single-blind randomized controlled phase 2/3 trial testing AZD1222 (ChAdOx1 nCoV-19) in healthy adults. For TCRbeta chain sequencing, PBMC samples from trial participants were taken at day 0 and at day 28 after the second dose. The CDR3 regions of human TCRbeta chains were subjected to immunosequencing. From the authors' description of their analysis: TCRs in the repertoires were matched against a reference library of SARS-CoV-2-specific TCRs that had been generated with the MIRA antigen-specificity platform. Breadth was defined as the fraction of unique TCRs that were SARS-CoV-2-associated, and depth was defined as the fraction of total T cells that were SARS-CoV-2-associated. Using the MIRA data, every spike-specific TCR was mapped to the spike region that the TCR reacted to and assigned to either a CD4 or a CD8 class. Log10-transformed breadth and depth values were compared by one-way ANOVA with Sidak's multiple comparisons tests. TCRdb obtained this table from immuneACCESS and retained in-frame rearrangements with V and J assigned. These tables miss some clones; where compared with another copy, unresolved V genes account for less than half of the shortfall, and the remainder is unexplained. V and J calls and clone size are copied from that table; D and trimming were computed from the DNA. Recorded for this sample are about 150,000 clones; roughly 90% of them occurred a single time. Around 1.3% of the sample goes to the ten largest clones.

Sample: peripheral blood, taken on day 0 of AZD1222 vaccination. The receptor comes from an adult in good health. Recombination linked TRBV5-4 to TRBJ2-7; TRBD2 agrees with 10 junctional bases. This receptor carries the CDR3 CASSSGRARNYEQYF. The bases read TGTGCCAGCAGCAGCGGGAGGGCTAGGAACTACGAGCAGTACTTC.